The next 4 T cell receptor beta chains were all read from a single sample in a study of CD8+ T cells in alopecia areata. Extracted from the samples, RNA was reverse transcribed into cDNA to serve as the sequencing template. Assay: immunoSEQ multiplex PCR; the TCRdb copy retains only in-frame clones and omits some. The data contain 200,000 or so clones, 58% of them singletons. Regarding treatment: oral pan-JAK inhibitor, 5-10 mg twice daily. Specimen: CD4+ T cells sorted from blood, collected at week 24, from a patient treated with tofacitinib. The receptors stem from a human donor with alopecia areata.

V usage is TRBV2 and J usage is TRBJ2-7; maybe TRBD1 (6 bases). The V end was cut by 7 bases, the J end by 4 bases, with 11 bases between. The CDR3 sequence is 12 residues long. Germline V lookup: CDR1 SNHLY, CDR2 FYNNEI. The CDR3 coding sequence is TGTGCCAGCAAGGACAGAGTTTACGAGCAGTACTTC. Its protein is CASKDRVYEQYF.

The chain couples TRBV5-1 to TRBJ2-3, with 9 bases lining up with TRBD1. Germline V gives CDR1 SGHRS, CDR2 YFSETQ. The CDR3 is 15 residues long. Germline trimming cut 0 bases from V and 1 base from J; bases unmatched to any gene: 0. In nucleotides, the CDR3 is TGCGCCAGCAGCTTGGGGACAGGGGGCACAGATACGCAGTATTTT. The encoded protein is CASSLGTGGTDTQYF.

V is TRBV7-2 and J is TRBJ2-3; D remains ambiguous. The CDR3 covers 10 residues. The V end lost 6 bases, the J end lost 5 bases, and 3 bases lay between the germline ends. The germline gives CDR1 SGHTA, CDR2 FQGNSA. The CDR3 nucleotides read TGTGCCAGCAGAGAAGATACGCAGTATTTT. The encoded protein is CASREDTQYF. The complete variable domain, with remaining parts taken from reference TRBV7-2 and TRBJ2-3, reads GAGVSQSPSNKVTEKGKDVELRCDPISGHTALYWYRQSLGQGLEFLIYFQGNSAPDKSGLPSDRFSAERTGGSVSTLTIQRTQQEDSAVYLCASREDTQYFGPGTRLTVL.

This clone was counted between two and nine times. The rearrangement uses TRBV4-1 and TRBJ2-5; the match to TRBD1 covers 8 bases. V trimming: 3 bases; J trimming: 4 bases; junction bases outside the gene matches: 4. This CDR3 spans 14 amino acids. Per germline, CDR1 MGHRA and CDR2 YSYEKL. Here the CDR3 reads CASSQDRERETQYF. For the CDR3, the DNA is TGCGCCAGCAGCCAGGACAGGGAACGAGAGACCCAGTACTTC.